This is a list of T cell receptor beta chains from one sample in a study of immune evolution from preneoplasia to lung adenocarcinoma. This table comes from immunoSEQ multiplex PCR, and its TCRdb copy is limited to in-frame clones, with some not included. The sample contains about 14,000 clones, approximately 83% of which appear only once. The material sequenced was FFPE lung adenocarcinoma in situ tissue. Receptors originate from an older donor with lung adenocarcinoma. The CDR3 runs from the conserved cysteine through the conserved F or W. D genes are given only for firm matches. Some rows mark clone size as missing; the rest say once, few, many or name a class of expanded clone.

j_call	clone_size	v_call	d_call	cdr3_aa	cdr3_nt
TRBJ2-1	NA	TRBV4-1	TRBD2	CASSQVGLAGRNEQFF	TGCGCCAGCAGCCAGGTTGGGCTAGCGGGAAGGAATGAGCAGTTCTTC
TRBJ2-5	once	TRBV9	NA	CASSVWGGGETQYF	TGTGCCAGCAGCGTCTGGGGAGGGGGAGAGACCCAGTACTTC
TRBJ1-5	once	TRBV28	TRBD1	CASSWGGDRSNQPQHF	TGTGCCAGCAGTTGGGGGGGGGACAGGAGCAATCAGCCCCAGCATTTT
TRBJ2-2	few	TRBV5-4	NA	CASAVLGPQTGELFF	TGTGCCAGCGCGGTCTTGGGTCCACAAACCGGGGAGCTGTTTTTT
TRBJ2-6	once	TRBV7-9	NA	CASSSLRGGANVLTF	TGTGCCAGCAGCTCCCTACGGGGGGGGGCCAACGTCCTGACTTTC
TRBJ2-3	NA	TRBV18	TRBD2	CASSPATSDTDTQYF	TGTGCCAGCTCACCAGCCACTAGCGACACAGATACGCAGTATTTT
TRBJ1-1	few	TRBV20-1	NA	CSARVRLGAFF	TGCAGTGCTAGAGTAAGGCTAGGGGCTTTCTTT
TRBJ2-3	NA	TRBV7-3	NA	CASSLDVDTQYF	TGTGCCAGCAGCTTAGATGTAGATACGCAGTATTTT
TRBJ2-2	NA	TRBV6-6	NA	CASSRGESTGELFF	TGTGCCAGCAGCCGGGGAGAAAGCACCGGGGAGCTGTTTTTT
TRBJ1-1	NA	TRBV6-1	NA	CASSESSGRGTEAFF	TGTGCCAGCAGTGAATCTTCCGGTCGGGGCACTGAAGCTTTCTTT
TRBJ1-2	once	TRBV28	NA	CASSSSRDAYGYTF	TGTGCCAGCAGTTCGTCCCGGGACGCCTATGGCTACACCTTC
TRBJ2-5	NA	TRBV5-6	NA	CASSTRQTRAQYF	TGTGCCAGCAGCACTAGACAGACCCGGGCCCAGTACTTC
TRBJ2-1	NA	TRBV19	TRBD2	CASRRAGRAYNEQFF	TGTGCCAGTAGGAGGGCCGGGAGGGCGTACAATGAGCAGTTCTTC
TRBJ2-2	NA	TRBV28	NA	CASKGNTGELFF	TGTGCCAGCAAGGGAAACACCGGGGAGCTGTTTTTT
TRBJ2-7	NA	TRBV9	NA	CASSPQTGSWDEQYF	TGTGCCAGCAGTCCCCAGACAGGCTCTTGGGACGAGCAGTACTTC
TRBJ1-2	NA	TRBV2	NA	CASSQSGNYGYTF	TGTGCCAGCAGTCAATCTGGCAACTATGGCTACACCTTC
TRBJ1-2	NA	TRBV5-6	NA	CASSSSGQGLRSGYTF	TGTGCCAGCAGCTCGTCAGGGCAGGGTCTTCGAAGTGGTTACACCTTC
TRBJ2-2	once	TRBV6-4	TRBD2	CASRAGGGTGELFF	TGTGCCAGCAGAGCGGGAGGTGGGACCGGGGAGCTGTTTTTT
TRBJ1-5	few	TRBV7-2	NA	CASSSGRLNQPQHF	TGTGCCAGCAGCTCGGGACGGCTCAATCAGCCCCAGCATTTT
TRBJ2-3	NA	TRBV7-2	TRBD2	CASSFQRGNTDTQYF	TGTGCCAGCAGCTTCCAGCGGGGAAACACAGATACGCAGTATTTT
TRBJ2-7	NA	TRBV7-2	TRBD2	CASSLGLAGVYEQYF	TGTGCCAGCAGCTTAGGACTAGCGGGAGTCTACGAGCAGTACTTC
TRBJ1-1	few	TRBV5-1	TRBD1	CASSPDRVGEAFF	TGCGCCAGCAGCCCGGACAGGGTTGGAGAAGCTTTCTTT
TRBJ1-1	NA	TRBV19	NA	CASIPFIGGTEAFF	TGTGCCAGTATCCCCTTCATTGGCGGCACTGAAGCTTTCTTT
TRBJ2-5	NA	TRBV6-5	NA	CASSYPEREGEETQYF	TGTGCCAGCAGTTACCCCGAGAGAGAAGGGGAAGAGACCCAGTACTTC
TRBJ2-5	few	TRBV7-2	NA	CASSSSGQVQETQYF	TGTGCCAGCAGCTCATCTGGACAAGTCCAAGAGACCCAGTACTTC
TRBJ2-7	NA	TRBV28	NA	CASSYDIAPSYEQYF	TGTGCCAGCAGTTACGACATTGCCCCCTCCTACGAGCAGTACTTC
TRBJ2-1	NA	TRBV5-4	NA	CASSRRVVSSYNEQFF	TGTGCCAGCAGCCGACGAGTGGTGAGCTCCTACAATGAGCAGTTCTTC
TRBJ2-7	NA	TRBV27	NA	CASSDLAAPGHEQYF	TGTGCCAGCAGTGACCTCGCAGCTCCGGGCCACGAGCAGTACTTC
TRBJ2-1	NA	TRBV4-1	TRBD2	CASSQGLAPLLLNEQFF	TGCGCCAGCAGCCAAGGACTAGCCCCACTCTTACTCAATGAGCAGTTCTTC
TRBJ2-1	few	TRBV29-1	TRBD2	CSAGGLWGGEQFF	TGCAGCGCCGGGGGACTATGGGGGGGTGAGCAGTTCTTC
TRBJ2-1	NA	TRBV20-1	NA	CSALPNNEQFF	TGCAGTGCCCTCCCTAACAATGAGCAGTTCTTC
TRBJ1-1	NA	TRBV27	NA	CASSSDRYTEAFF	TGTGCCAGCAGTTCGGACAGATACACTGAAGCTTTCTTT
TRBJ2-5	NA	TRBV11-2	TRBD1	CASSWGQYVQETQYF	TGTGCCAGCAGCTGGGGACAGTATGTTCAAGAGACCCAGTACTTC
TRBJ2-7	NA	TRBV6-5	NA	CASSSGWGQREQYF	TGTGCCAGCAGTTCTGGATGGGGGCAGCGAGAGCAGTACTTC
TRBJ2-2	NA	TRBV5-6	NA	CASSLILLLVGADTGELFF	TGCGCCAGCAGCTTAATACTATTGTTGGTAGGGGCCGACACCGGGGAGCTGTTTTTT
TRBJ2-3	NA	TRBV4-1	NA	CASSQDWVQGLDTQYF	TGCGCCAGCAGCCAAGATTGGGTCCAGGGGCTTGATACGCAGTATTTT
TRBJ2-7	NA	TRBV5-4	TRBD1	CASSLAATGGEQYF	TGTGCCAGCAGCTTGGCCGCGACAGGGGGCGAGCAGTACTTC
TRBJ2-1	NA	TRBV19	TRBD1	CASHPWDRPYNEQFF	TGTGCCAGCCATCCATGGGACAGGCCCTACAATGAGCAGTTCTTC
TRBJ2-5	NA	TRBV30	TRBD1	CAWKSGTGTETQYF	TGTGCCTGGAAGTCCGGGACAGGGACGGAGACCCAGTACTTC
TRBJ2-5	NA	TRBV29-1	NA	CSVSYRAFQETQYF	TGCAGCGTGAGTTACAGGGCGTTTCAGGAGACCCAGTACTTC
TRBJ2-3	NA	TRBV28	NA	CASSPLRDTQYF	TGTGCCAGCAGTCCCCTCCGTGATACGCAGTATTTT
TRBJ1-2	few	TRBV28	NA	CASTLTGQSYGYTF	TGTGCCAGCACCCTAACGGGGCAGTCCTATGGCTACACCTTC
TRBJ1-3	NA	TRBV6-4	NA	CASSDSSAGYGNTIYF	TGTGCCAGCAGTGACTCGTCCGCAGGGTACGGAAACACCATATATTTT
TRBJ1-2	NA	TRBV5-1	NA	CASSLGDGVYGYTF	TGCGCCAGCAGCTTGGGGGACGGCGTCTATGGCTACACCTTC
TRBJ2-7	NA	TRBV7-9	NA	CASSLESLFQVEQYF	TGTGCCAGCAGCTTAGAGAGTCTATTTCAGGTCGAGCAGTACTTC
TRBJ1-1	NA	TRBV6-5	NA	CASRLRMNTEAFF	TGTGCCAGCAGACTCCGGATGAACACTGAAGCTTTCTTT
TRBJ1-2	NA	TRBV5-4	NA	CASSLRAREGYTF	TGTGCCAGCAGCTTGAGGGCCCGAGAAGGCTACACCTTC
TRBJ2-7	once	TRBV2	NA	CASNKGAVEQYF	TGTGCCAGCAATAAAGGGGCGGTCGAGCAGTACTTC
TRBJ1-4	NA	TRBV7-2	TRBD1	CASSPDRAKGEKLFF	TGTGCCAGCAGCCCGGACAGGGCGAAGGGTGAAAAACTGTTTTTT
TRBJ2-3	NA	TRBV5-1	NA	CASRGGTTDTQYF	TGCGCCAGCAGAGGGGGGACCACAGATACGCAGTATTTT
TRBJ2-2	NA	TRBV29-1	NA	CSATRGGAGELFF	TGCAGCGCGACTCGAGGGGGGGCCGGGGAGCTGTTTTTT
TRBJ2-1	NA	TRBV4-2	NA	CASSQAGAGSYNEQFF	TGTGCCAGCAGCCAAGCGGGGGCGGGCTCCTACAATGAGCAGTTCTTC
TRBJ2-2	NA	TRBV19	NA	CASSQNVNTGELFF	TGTGCCAGTAGTCAGAACGTGAACACCGGGGAGCTGTTTTTT
TRBJ2-5	NA	TRBV29-1	NA	CSAERGTQETQYF	TGCAGCGCTGAACGGGGGACTCAAGAGACCCAGTACTTC
TRBJ2-1	NA	TRBV28	TRBD2	CASSPRTSVNNEQFF	TGTGCCAGCAGTCCTCGGACTAGCGTAAACAATGAGCAGTTCTTC
TRBJ2-7	NA	TRBV5-5	NA	CASSLSFLSAGHEQYF	TGTGCCAGCAGCCTTTCTTTTCTATCGGCCGGCCACGAGCAGTACTTC
TRBJ2-5	NA	TRBV29-1	TRBD1	CSVGDRQGLGETQYF	TGCAGCGTTGGGGACCGACAGGGTCTGGGGGAGACCCAGTACTTC
TRBJ2-2	NA	TRBV10-1	TRBD2	CASSEIGTSGRHNTGELFF	TGCGCCAGCAGTGAGATTGGGACTAGCGGGAGGCACAACACCGGGGAGCTGTTTTTT
TRBJ1-4	NA	TRBV7-2	NA	CASSSRLGTNEKLFF	TGTGCCAGCAGCTCCCGACTTGGGACTAATGAAAAACTGTTTTTT